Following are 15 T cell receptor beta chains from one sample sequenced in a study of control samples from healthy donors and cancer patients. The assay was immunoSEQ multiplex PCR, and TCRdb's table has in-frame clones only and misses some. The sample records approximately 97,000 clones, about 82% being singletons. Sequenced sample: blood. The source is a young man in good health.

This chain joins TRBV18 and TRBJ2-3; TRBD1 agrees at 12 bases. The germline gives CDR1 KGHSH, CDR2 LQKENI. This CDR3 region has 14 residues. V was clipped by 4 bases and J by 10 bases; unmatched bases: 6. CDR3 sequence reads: CASSHPGQGASQYF. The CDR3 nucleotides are TGTGCCAGCTCACATCCGGGACAGGGGGCTTCGCAGTATTTT.

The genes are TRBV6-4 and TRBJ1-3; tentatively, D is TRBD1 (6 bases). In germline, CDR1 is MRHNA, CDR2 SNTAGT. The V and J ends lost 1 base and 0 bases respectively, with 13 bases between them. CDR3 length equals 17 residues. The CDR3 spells CASSDLGQNTSGNTIYF. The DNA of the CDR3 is TGTGCCAGCAGTGACTTAGGACAGAACACCTCTGGAAACACCATATATTTT.

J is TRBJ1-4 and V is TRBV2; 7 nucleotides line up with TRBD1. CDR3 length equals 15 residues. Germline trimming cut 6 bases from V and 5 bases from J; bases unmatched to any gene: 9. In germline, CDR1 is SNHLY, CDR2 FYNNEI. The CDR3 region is CASSRRGVENEKLFF. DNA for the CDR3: TGTGCCAGCAGCCGCAGGGGGGTGGAGAATGAAAAACTGTTTTTT.

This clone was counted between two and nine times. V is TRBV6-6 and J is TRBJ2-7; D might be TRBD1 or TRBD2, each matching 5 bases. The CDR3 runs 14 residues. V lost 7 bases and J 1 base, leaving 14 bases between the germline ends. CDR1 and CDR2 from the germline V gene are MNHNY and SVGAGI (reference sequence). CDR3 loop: CASKPGRTSYEQYF. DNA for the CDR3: TGTGCCAGCAAACCGGGACGGACTTCCTACGAGCAGTACTTC.

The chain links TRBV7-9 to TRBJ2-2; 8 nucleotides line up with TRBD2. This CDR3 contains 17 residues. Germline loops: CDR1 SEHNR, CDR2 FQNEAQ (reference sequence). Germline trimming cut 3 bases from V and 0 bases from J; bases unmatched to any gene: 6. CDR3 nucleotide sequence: TGTGCCAGCAGCTTCCCTCCGGGACTAGCGAACACCGGGGAGCTGTTTTTT. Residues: CASSFPPGLANTGELFF.

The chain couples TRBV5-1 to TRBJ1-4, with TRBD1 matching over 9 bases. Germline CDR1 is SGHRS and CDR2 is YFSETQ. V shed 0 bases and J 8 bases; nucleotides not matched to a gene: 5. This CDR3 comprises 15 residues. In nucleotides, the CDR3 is TGCGCCAGCAGCTTGGCGGGACAGGGCCACGAAAAACTGTTTTTT. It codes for CASSLAGQGHEKLFF.

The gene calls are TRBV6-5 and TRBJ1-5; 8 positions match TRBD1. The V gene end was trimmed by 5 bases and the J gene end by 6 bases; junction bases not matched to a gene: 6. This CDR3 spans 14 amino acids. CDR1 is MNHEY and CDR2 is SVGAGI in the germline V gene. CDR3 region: CASSTGQGAQPQHF. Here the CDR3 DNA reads TGTGCCAGCAGTACCGGACAGGGTGCTCAGCCCCAGCATTTT.

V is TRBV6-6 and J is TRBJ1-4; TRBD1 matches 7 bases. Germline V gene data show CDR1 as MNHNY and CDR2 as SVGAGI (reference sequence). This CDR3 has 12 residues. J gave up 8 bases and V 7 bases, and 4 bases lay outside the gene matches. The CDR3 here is CASTRGYEKLFF. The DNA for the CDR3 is TGTGCCAGCACCAGGGGGTACGAAAAACTGTTTTTT.

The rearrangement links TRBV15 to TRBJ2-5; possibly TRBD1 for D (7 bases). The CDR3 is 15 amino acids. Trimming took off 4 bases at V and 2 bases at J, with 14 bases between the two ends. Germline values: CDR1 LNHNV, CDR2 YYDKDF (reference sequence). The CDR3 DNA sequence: TGTGCCACCAGCAAAGACGCGGGACAGCAAGAGACCCAGTACTTC. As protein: CATSKDAGQQETQYF.

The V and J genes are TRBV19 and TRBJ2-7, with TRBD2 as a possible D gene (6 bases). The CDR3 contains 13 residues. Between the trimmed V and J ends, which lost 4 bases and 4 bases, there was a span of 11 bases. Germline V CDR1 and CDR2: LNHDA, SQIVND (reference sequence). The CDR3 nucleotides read TGTGCCAGTAGTACGGGACTCCAATACGAGCAGTACTTC. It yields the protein CASSTGLQYEQYF.

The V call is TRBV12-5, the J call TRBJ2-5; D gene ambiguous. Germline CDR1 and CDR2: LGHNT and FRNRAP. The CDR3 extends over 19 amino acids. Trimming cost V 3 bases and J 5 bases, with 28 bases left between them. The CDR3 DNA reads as TGTGCTAGTGGTTTCCATCCTCCCACTCGACTGCCTACGGAGGAGACCCAGTACTTC. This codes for CASGFHPPTRLPTEETQYF.

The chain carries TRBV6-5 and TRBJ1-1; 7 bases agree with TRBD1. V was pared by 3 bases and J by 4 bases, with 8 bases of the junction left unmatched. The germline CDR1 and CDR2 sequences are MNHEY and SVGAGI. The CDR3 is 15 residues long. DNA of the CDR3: TGTGCCAGCAGTTATTTGAACAGGGGCCGCACTGAAGCTTTCTTT. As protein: CASSYLNRGRTEAFF.

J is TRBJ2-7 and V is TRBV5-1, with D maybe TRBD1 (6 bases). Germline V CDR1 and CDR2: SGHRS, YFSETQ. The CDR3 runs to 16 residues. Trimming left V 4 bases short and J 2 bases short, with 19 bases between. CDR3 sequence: CASSRRAGTRAYEQYF. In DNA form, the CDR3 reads TGCGCCAGCAGCCGACGAGCCGGGACACGAGCCTACGAGCAGTACTTC.

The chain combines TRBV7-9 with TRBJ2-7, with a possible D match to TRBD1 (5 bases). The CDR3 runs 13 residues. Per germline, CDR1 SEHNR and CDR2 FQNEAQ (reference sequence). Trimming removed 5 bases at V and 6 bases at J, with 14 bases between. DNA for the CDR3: TGTGCCAGCAGCCCCGTCCAGGGTGGCGAGCAGTACTTC. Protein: CASSPVQGGEQYF.

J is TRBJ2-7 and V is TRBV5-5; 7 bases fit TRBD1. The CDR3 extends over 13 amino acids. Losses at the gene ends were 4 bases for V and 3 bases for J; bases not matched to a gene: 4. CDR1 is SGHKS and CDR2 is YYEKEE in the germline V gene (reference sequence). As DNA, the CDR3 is TGTGCCAGCAGCGAGGACAGGAACTACGAGCAGTACTTC. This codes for CASSEDRNYEQYF. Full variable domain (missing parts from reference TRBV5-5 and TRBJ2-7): DAGVTQSPTHLIKTRGQQVTLRCSPISGHKSVSWYQQVLGQGPQFIFQYYEKEERGRGNFPDRFSARQFPNYSSELNVNALLLGDSALYLCASSEDRNYEQYFGPGTRLTVT.